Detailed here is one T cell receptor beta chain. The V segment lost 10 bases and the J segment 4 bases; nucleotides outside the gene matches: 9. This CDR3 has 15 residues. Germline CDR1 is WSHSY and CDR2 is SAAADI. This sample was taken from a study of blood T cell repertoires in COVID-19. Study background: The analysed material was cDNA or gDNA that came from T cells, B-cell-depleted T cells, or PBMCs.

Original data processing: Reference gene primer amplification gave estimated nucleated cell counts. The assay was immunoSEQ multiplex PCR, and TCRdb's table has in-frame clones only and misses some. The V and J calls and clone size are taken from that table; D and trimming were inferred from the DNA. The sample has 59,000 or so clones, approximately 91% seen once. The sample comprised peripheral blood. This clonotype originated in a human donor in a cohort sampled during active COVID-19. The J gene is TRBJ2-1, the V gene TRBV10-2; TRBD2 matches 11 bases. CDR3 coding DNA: TGCGCCACCCGTCTAGCGGGAGGAGCATACAATGAGCAGTTCTTC. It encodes CATRLAGGAYNEQFF.